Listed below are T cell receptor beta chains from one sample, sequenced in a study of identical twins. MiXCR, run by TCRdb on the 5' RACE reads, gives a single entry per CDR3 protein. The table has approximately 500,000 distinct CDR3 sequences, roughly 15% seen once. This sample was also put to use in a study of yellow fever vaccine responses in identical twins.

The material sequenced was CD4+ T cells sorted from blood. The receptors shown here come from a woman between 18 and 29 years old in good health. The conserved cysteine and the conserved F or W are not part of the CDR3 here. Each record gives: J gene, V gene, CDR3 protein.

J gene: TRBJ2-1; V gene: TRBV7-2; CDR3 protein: ASSPSGEPYNEQF
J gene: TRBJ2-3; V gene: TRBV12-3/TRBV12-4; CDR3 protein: ASSPPVLRGTDTQY
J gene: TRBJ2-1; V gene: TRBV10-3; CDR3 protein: AISQDRSSYNEQF
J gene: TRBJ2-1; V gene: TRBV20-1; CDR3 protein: SVPYSEGNEQF
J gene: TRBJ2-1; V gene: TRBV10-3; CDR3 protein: AISDGTTYEQF
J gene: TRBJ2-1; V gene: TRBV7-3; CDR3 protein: ASSLRTSGSDEQF
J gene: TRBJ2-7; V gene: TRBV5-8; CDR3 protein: ASSLAGRGAIDEQY
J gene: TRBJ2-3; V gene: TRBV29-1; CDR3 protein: SGLRTSTDTQY
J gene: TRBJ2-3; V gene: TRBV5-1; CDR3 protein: ASSLDGRTQY
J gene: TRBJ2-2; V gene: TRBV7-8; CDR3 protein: ASSIPTGELF
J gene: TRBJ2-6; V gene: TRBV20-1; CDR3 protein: SASVGAEGANVLT